The rows below give T cell receptor beta chains drawn from one sample of a study of CD8+ T cells in alopecia areata. Measured with immunoSEQ multiplex PCR; TCRdb has only the in-frame clones, and not every one. The table records around 50,000 clones, almost 97% of them present only once. This material consisted of CD8+ T cells sorted from blood, taken at week 0. The receptor set was obtained from a human donor with alopecia areata. Both conserved end residues are part of each CDR3. D genes are given only for firm matches. Only some rows state a clone size, as once, few, many or a class for expanded clones.

j_call: TRBJ2-5; v_call: TRBV30; clone_size: .; d_call: .; cdr3_aa: CAWSGGFHQETQYF; cdr3_nt: TGTGCCTGGAGTGGAGGATTCCACCAAGAGACCCAGTACTTC
j_call: TRBJ2-5; v_call: TRBV6-5; clone_size: .; d_call: .; cdr3_aa: CASSRRAQETQYF; cdr3_nt: TGTGCCAGCAGTCGCCGGGCGCAAGAGACCCAGTACTTC
j_call: TRBJ2-5; v_call: TRBV5-1; clone_size: .; d_call: TRBD1; cdr3_aa: CASSLAQGQEETQYF; cdr3_nt: TGCGCCAGCAGCTTGGCCCAGGGACAGGAAGAGACCCAGTACTTC
j_call: TRBJ1-2; v_call: TRBV5-4; clone_size: .; d_call: TRBD1; cdr3_aa: CASRGGTGEGYTF; cdr3_nt: TGTGCCAGCAGGGGGGGGACAGGAGAAGGCTACACCTTC
j_call: TRBJ2-5; v_call: TRBV19; clone_size: .; d_call: TRBD1; cdr3_aa: CASLGQGASETQYF; cdr3_nt: TGTGCCAGCCTGGGACAGGGGGCGAGTGAGACCCAGTACTTC
j_call: TRBJ1-5; v_call: TRBV27; clone_size: .; d_call: TRBD1; cdr3_aa: CASSPTGGAQPQHF; cdr3_nt: TGTGCCAGCAGTCCAACAGGGGGCGCACAGCCCCAGCATTTT
j_call: TRBJ1-1; v_call: TRBV4-3; clone_size: .; d_call: .; cdr3_aa: CASSLEKIGGSQEAFF; cdr3_nt: TGCGCCAGCAGCCTAGAAAAGATTGGGGGGAGTCAGGAAGCTTTCTTT
j_call: TRBJ2-3; v_call: TRBV6-1; clone_size: once; d_call: TRBD2; cdr3_aa: CASSEWSGGTDTQYF; cdr3_nt: TGTGCCAGCAGTGAGTGGAGCGGGGGTACAGATACGCAGTATTTT
j_call: TRBJ1-4; v_call: TRBV6-5; clone_size: .; d_call: TRBD1; cdr3_aa: CASSPGQAGWKLFF; cdr3_nt: TGTGCCAGCAGTCCCGGACAGGCAGGATGGAAACTGTTTTTT
j_call: TRBJ1-4; v_call: TRBV7-9; clone_size: .; d_call: .; cdr3_aa: CASSSRQAVGEKLFF; cdr3_nt: TGTGCCAGCAGCTCACGACAGGCCGTTGGTGAAAAACTGTTTTTT
j_call: TRBJ1-5; v_call: TRBV19; clone_size: .; d_call: .; cdr3_aa: CASTEGQYNNQPRHF; cdr3_nt: TGTGCCAGTACAGAGGGCCAATATAACAATCAGCCCCGGCATTTT
j_call: TRBJ2-2; v_call: TRBV10-3; clone_size: .; d_call: .; cdr3_aa: CAISEPERGANTGELFF; cdr3_nt: TGTGCCATCAGTGAGCCCGAACGGGGGGCAAACACCGGGGAGCTGTTTTTT
j_call: TRBJ2-3; v_call: TRBV7-9; clone_size: once; d_call: .; cdr3_aa: CASRGTDTQYF; cdr3_nt: TGTGCCAGCAGAGGGACAGATACGCAGTATTTT
j_call: TRBJ2-3; v_call: TRBV30; clone_size: .; d_call: .; cdr3_aa: CAWSVPRGTDTQYF; cdr3_nt: TGTGCCTGGAGTGTTCCCAGGGGCACAGATACGCAGTATTTT
j_call: TRBJ1-4; v_call: TRBV27; clone_size: .; d_call: .; cdr3_aa: CASSLSSTAGNEKLFF; cdr3_nt: TGTGCCAGCAGTTTATCCTCTACGGCGGGTAATGAAAAACTGTTTTTT
j_call: TRBJ2-3; v_call: TRBV4-1; clone_size: .; d_call: .; cdr3_aa: CASSQGLQGADTQYF; cdr3_nt: TGCGCCAGCAGCCAAGGGCTTCAAGGGGCAGATACGCAGTATTTT
j_call: TRBJ2-7; v_call: TRBV6-5; clone_size: once; d_call: TRBD2; cdr3_aa: CASSYGTSYEQYF; cdr3_nt: TGTGCCAGCAGTTACGGGACTAGCTACGAGCAGTACTTC
j_call: TRBJ1-6; v_call: TRBV7-8; clone_size: .; d_call: .; cdr3_aa: CASLRGSSYNSPLHF; cdr3_nt: TGTGCCAGCCTCCGCGGTAGCTCCTATAATTCACCCCTCCACTTT
j_call: TRBJ2-1; v_call: TRBV5-1; clone_size: .; d_call: TRBD1; cdr3_aa: CASSFGTGENEQFF; cdr3_nt: TGCGCCAGCAGCTTCGGGACAGGGGAAAATGAGCAGTTCTTC
j_call: TRBJ1-1; v_call: TRBV20-1; clone_size: .; d_call: .; cdr3_aa: CSARGTESKVF; cdr3_nt: TGCAGTGCTAGGGGTACAGAAAGCAAAGTCTTT
j_call: TRBJ1-2; v_call: TRBV29-1; clone_size: .; d_call: .; cdr3_aa: CSVEEGGPGGYTF; cdr3_nt: TGCAGCGTTGAAGAGGGGGGCCCGGGCGGCTACACCTTC
j_call: TRBJ2-1; v_call: TRBV29-1; clone_size: .; d_call: TRBD2; cdr3_aa: CSVDGLAGGGNNEQFF; cdr3_nt: TGCAGCGTTGACGGACTAGCGGGGGGCGGGAACAATGAGCAGTTCTTC
j_call: TRBJ2-2; v_call: TRBV7-2; clone_size: .; d_call: .; cdr3_aa: CASSLGGDTGELFF; cdr3_nt: TGTGCCAGCAGCTTAGGGGGAGACACCGGGGAGCTGTTTTTT
j_call: TRBJ2-2; v_call: TRBV19; clone_size: .; d_call: .; cdr3_aa: CASSWTATGELFF; cdr3_nt: TGTGCCAGTAGTTGGACAGCTACCGGGGAGCTGTTTTTT
j_call: TRBJ2-5; v_call: TRBV10-3; clone_size: .; d_call: TRBD2; cdr3_aa: CAISEGTSGGASQETQYF; cdr3_nt: TGTGCCATCAGTGAAGGGACTAGCGGGGGGGCCAGTCAAGAGACCCAGTACTTC
j_call: TRBJ2-1; v_call: TRBV6-5; clone_size: once; d_call: TRBD2; cdr3_aa: CASSYSASGGAYEQFF; cdr3_nt: TGTGCCAGCAGTTACTCGGCTAGCGGGGGGGCTTATGAGCAGTTCTTC
j_call: TRBJ1-1; v_call: TRBV7-9; clone_size: .; d_call: .; cdr3_aa: CASSSPGWQDTEAFF; cdr3_nt: TGTGCCAGCAGCTCCCCAGGGTGGCAGGACACTGAAGCTTTCTTT
j_call: TRBJ2-3; v_call: TRBV7-9; clone_size: once; d_call: .; cdr3_aa: CASSPEIYEDTQYF; cdr3_nt: TGTGCCAGCAGCCCCGAGATCTACGAAGATACGCAGTATTTT
j_call: TRBJ2-7; v_call: TRBV18; clone_size: once; d_call: .; cdr3_aa: CASSPPGGRHEQYF; cdr3_nt: TGTGCCAGCTCACCCCCCGGGGGACGGCACGAGCAGTACTTC
j_call: TRBJ2-3; v_call: TRBV6-5; clone_size: .; d_call: TRBD1; cdr3_aa: CASRSRGRADTQYF; cdr3_nt: TGTGCCAGCAGATCTAGGGGGCGTGCAGATACGCAGTATTTT
j_call: TRBJ2-3; v_call: TRBV11-2; clone_size: .; d_call: TRBD2; cdr3_aa: CASSLGGGHFTDTQYF; cdr3_nt: TGTGCCAGCAGCTTAGGCGGGGGGCATTTCACAGATACGCAGTATTTT
j_call: TRBJ2-1; v_call: TRBV7-9; clone_size: .; d_call: .; cdr3_aa: CASSSGDEQFF; cdr3_nt: TGTGCCAGCAGCTCTGGCGATGAGCAGTTCTTC
j_call: TRBJ1-4; v_call: TRBV4-2; clone_size: .; d_call: .; cdr3_aa: CASSPQPVANEKLFF; cdr3_nt: TGTGCCAGCAGCCCACAGCCGGTAGCTAATGAAAAACTGTTTTTT
j_call: TRBJ1-6; v_call: TRBV6-1; clone_size: once; d_call: .; cdr3_aa: CASSEEEGRVNSPLHF; cdr3_nt: TGTGCCAGCAGTGAAGAGGAGGGGCGCGTAAATTCACCCCTCCACTTT
j_call: TRBJ2-1; v_call: TRBV27; clone_size: .; d_call: .; cdr3_aa: CASSVRDAYNEQFF; cdr3_nt: TGTGCCAGCAGTGTCAGAGATGCCTACAATGAGCAGTTCTTC
j_call: TRBJ2-1; v_call: TRBV6-6; clone_size: .; d_call: TRBD2; cdr3_aa: CASIRAGDYNEQFF; cdr3_nt: TGTGCCAGCATTCGAGCGGGGGACTACAATGAGCAGTTCTTC
j_call: TRBJ1-1; v_call: TRBV7-6; clone_size: .; d_call: .; cdr3_aa: CASSLGRSGNTEAFF; cdr3_nt: TGTGCCAGCAGCTTGGGACGCTCGGGGAACACTGAAGCTTTCTTT
j_call: TRBJ2-5; v_call: TRBV4-1; clone_size: .; d_call: .; cdr3_aa: CASSQGGGAQETQYF; cdr3_nt: TGCGCCAGCAGCCAAGGTGGCGGGGCCCAAGAGACCCAGTACTTC